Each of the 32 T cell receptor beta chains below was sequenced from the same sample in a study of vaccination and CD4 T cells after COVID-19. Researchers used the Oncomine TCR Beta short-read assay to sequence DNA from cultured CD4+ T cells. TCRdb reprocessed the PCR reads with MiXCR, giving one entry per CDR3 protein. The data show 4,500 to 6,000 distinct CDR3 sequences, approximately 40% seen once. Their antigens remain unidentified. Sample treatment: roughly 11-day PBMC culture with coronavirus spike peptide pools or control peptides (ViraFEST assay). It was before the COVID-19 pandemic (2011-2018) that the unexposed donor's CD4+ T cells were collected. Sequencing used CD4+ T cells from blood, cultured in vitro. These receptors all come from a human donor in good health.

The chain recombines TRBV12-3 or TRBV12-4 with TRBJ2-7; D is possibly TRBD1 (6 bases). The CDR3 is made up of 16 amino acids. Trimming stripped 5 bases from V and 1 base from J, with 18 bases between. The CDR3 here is CASSPTGKLSSYEQYF. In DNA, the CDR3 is TGTGCCAGCAGTCCGACAGGAAAATTATCTTCCTACGAGCAGTACTTC.

DNA of the CDR3: TGTGCCAGCGACCAAACGGCAGGCAATAATTGGGGAGCTTTCTTT. Protein: CASDQTAGNNWGAFF. V is TRBV11-2 and J is TRBJ1-1; D is ambiguous. In germline, CDR1 is SGHAT, CDR2 FQNNGV. CDR3 size: 15 residues. With 8 bases removed from V and 10 bases from J, the gap between germline ends came to 26 bases.

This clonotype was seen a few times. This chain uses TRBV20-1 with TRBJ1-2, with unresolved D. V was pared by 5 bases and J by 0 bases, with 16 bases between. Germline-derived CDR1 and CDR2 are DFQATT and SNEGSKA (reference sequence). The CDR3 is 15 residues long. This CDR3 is CSAPGVVSANYGYTF. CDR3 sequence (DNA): TGCAGTGCTCCCGGGGTCGTTTCGGCTAACTATGGCTACACCTTC.

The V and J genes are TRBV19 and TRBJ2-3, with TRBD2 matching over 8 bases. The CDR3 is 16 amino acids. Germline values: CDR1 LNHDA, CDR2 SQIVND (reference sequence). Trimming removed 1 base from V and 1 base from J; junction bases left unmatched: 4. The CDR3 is CASSIGFSGGTDTQYF. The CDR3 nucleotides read TGTGCCAGTAGTATAGGGTTTAGCGGGGGCACAGATACGCAGTATTTT.

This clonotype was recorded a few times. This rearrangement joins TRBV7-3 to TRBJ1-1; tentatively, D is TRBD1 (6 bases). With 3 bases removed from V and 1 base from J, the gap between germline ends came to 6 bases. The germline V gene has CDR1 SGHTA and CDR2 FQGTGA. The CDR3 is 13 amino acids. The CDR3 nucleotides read TGTGCCAGCAGCTTGGACAGGAACACTGAAGCTTTCTTT. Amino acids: CASSLDRNTEAFF.

The CDR3 protein is CASSLRVVGLAGQETQYF. The CDR3 DNA follows: TGTGCCAGCAGTTTAAGAGTGGTGGGGCTAGCAGGGCAAGAGACCCAGTACTTC. The chain is built from TRBV27 and TRBJ2-5; the D gene could be TRBD1 or TRBD2 (5 bases each). V shed 2 bases and J shed 2 bases, with 21 bases lying between them. Germline V gene lookup returns CDR1 MNHEY and CDR2 SMNVEV (reference sequence). The CDR3 is made up of 18 amino acids.

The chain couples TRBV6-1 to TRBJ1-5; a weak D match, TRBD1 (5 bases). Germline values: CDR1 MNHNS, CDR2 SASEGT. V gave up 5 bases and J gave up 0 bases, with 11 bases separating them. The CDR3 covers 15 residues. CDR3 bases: TGTGCCAGCAGTCGACAGACCGATAGCAATCAGCCCCAGCATTTT. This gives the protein CASSRQTDSNQPQHF.

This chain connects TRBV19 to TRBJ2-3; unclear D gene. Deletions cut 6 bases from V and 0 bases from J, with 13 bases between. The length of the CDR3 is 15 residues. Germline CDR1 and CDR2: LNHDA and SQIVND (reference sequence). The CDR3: CASSYADTSTDTQYF. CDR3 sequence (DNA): TGTGCCAGTAGCTACGCGGATACTAGCACAGATACGCAGTATTTT.

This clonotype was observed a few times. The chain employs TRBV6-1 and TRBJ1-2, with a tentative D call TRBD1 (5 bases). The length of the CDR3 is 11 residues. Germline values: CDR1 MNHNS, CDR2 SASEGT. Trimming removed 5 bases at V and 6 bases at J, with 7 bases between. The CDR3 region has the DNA TGTGCCAGCAGTAACAGGCATGGCTACACCTTC. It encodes CASSNRHGYTF.

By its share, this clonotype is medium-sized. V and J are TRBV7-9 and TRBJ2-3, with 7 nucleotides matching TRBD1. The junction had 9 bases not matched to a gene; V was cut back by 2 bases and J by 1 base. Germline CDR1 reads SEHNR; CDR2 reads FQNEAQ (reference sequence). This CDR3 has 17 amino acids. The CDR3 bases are TGTGCCAGCAGCTTACCAACAGGGGTGCGTGGCACAGATACGCAGTATTTT. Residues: CASSLPTGVRGTDTQYF.

DNA for the CDR3: TGTGCCAGTAGTATAGAAGGCGGCGGCCAAGAGACCCAGTACTTC. Protein: CASSIEGGGQETQYF. The chain links TRBV19 to TRBJ2-5, with D uncertain. The ends were cut back, 0 bases at V and 1 base at J, with 9 bases in the middle. The CDR3 totals 15 residues. Germline V lookup: CDR1 LNHDA, CDR2 SQIVND (reference sequence).

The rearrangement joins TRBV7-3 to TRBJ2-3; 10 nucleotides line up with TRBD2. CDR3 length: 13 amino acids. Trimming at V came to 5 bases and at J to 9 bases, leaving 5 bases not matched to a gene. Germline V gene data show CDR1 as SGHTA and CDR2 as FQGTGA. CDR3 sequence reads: CASSPVAGGTQYF. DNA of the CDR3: TGTGCCAGCAGCCCTGTAGCGGGAGGCACGCAGTATTTT.

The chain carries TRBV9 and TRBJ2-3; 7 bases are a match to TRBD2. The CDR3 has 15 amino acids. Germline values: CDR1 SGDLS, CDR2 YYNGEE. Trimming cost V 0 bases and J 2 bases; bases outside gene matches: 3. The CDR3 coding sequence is TGTGCCAGCAGCGTAGGGCTAGCGGACACAGATACGCAGTATTTT. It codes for CASSVGLADTDTQYF.

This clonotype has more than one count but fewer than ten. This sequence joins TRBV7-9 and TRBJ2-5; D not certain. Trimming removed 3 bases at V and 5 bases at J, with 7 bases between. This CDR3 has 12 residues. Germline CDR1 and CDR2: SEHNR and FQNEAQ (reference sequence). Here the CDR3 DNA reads TGTGCCAGCAGCTTTTCCCAGGAGACCCAGTACTTC. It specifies CASSFSQETQYF.

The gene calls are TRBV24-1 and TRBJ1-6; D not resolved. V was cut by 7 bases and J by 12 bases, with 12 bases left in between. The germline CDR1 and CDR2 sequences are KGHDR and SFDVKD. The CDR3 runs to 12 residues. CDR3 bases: TGTGCCACCAGCCCTCGACCTGAACCCCTCCACTTT. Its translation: CATSPRPEPLHF.

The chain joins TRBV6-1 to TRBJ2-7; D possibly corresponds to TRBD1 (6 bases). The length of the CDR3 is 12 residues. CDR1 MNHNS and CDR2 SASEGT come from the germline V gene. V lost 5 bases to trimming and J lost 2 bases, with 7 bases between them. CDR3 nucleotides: TGTGCCAGCAGTAGGGACACCTACGAGCAGTACTTC. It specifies CASSRDTYEQYF.

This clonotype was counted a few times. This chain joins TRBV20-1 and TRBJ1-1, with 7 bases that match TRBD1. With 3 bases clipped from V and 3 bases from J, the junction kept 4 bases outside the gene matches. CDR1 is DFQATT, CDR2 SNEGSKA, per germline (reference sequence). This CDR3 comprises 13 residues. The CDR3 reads CSASLTGDTEAFF. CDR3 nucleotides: TGCAGTGCTAGCTTAACAGGGGACACTGAAGCTTTCTTT.

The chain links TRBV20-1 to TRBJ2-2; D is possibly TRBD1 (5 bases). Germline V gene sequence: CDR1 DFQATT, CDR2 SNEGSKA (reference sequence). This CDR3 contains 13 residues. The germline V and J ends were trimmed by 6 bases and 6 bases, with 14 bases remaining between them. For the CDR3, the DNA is TGCAGTGCCCAGCGCTCAGGGCCCGGGGAGCTGTTTTTT. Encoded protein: CSAQRSGPGELFF.

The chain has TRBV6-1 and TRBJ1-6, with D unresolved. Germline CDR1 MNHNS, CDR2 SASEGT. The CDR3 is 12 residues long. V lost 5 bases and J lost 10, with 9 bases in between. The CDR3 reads CASSPPRSPLHF. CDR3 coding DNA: TGTGCCAGCAGTCCCCCCAGGTCACCCCTCCACTTT.

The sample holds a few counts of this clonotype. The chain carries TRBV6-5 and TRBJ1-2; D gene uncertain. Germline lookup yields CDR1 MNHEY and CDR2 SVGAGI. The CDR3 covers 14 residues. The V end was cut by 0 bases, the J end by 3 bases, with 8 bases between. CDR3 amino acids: CASSYSKSHYGYTF. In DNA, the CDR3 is TGTGCCAGCAGTTACTCAAAAAGCCACTATGGCTACACCTTC.

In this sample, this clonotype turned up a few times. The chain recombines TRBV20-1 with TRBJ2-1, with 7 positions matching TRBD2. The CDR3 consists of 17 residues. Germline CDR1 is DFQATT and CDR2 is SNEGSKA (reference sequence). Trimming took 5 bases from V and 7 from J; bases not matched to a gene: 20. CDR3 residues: CSAPRGSGAGHFNEQFF. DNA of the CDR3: TGCAGTGCTCCCCGGGGAAGCGGGGCCGGTCACTTTAATGAGCAGTTCTTC.

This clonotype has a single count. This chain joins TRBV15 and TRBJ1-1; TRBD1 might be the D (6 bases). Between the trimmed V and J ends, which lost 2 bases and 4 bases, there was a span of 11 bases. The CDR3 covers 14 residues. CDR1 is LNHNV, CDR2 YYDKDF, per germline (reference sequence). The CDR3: CATSRFLTGTEAFF. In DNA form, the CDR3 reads TGTGCCACCAGCAGATTCCTGACAGGCACTGAAGCTTTCTTT.

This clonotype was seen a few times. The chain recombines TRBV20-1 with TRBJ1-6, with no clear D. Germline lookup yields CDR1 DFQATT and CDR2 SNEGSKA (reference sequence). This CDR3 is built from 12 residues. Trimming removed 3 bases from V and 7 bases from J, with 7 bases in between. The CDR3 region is CSASRHNSPLHF. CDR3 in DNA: TGCAGTGCTAGTCGACACAATTCACCCCTCCACTTT.

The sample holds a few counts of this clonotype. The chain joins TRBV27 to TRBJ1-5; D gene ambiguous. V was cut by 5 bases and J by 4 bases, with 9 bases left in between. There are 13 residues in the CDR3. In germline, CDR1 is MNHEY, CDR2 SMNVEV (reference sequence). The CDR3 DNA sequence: TGTGCCAGCAGTATGGAGAAGAATCAGCCCCAGCATTTT. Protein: CASSMEKNQPQHF.

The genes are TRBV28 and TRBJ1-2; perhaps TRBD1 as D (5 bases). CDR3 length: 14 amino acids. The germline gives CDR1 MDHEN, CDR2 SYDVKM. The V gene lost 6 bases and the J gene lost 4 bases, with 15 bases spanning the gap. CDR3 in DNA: TGTGCCAGCAGCCCACTCGGGACGATCTATGGCTACACCTTC. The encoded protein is CASSPLGTIYGYTF.

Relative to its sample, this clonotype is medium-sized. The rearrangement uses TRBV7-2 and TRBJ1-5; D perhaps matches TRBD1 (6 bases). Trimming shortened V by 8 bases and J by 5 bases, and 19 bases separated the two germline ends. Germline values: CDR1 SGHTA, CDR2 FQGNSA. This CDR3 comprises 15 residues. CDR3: CASPGRGEYDQPQHF. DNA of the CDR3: TGTGCCAGCCCCGGAAGGGGGGAGTATGATCAGCCCCAGCATTTT. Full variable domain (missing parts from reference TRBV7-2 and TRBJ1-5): GAGVSQSPSNKVTEKGKDVELRCDPISGHTALYWYRQSLGQGLEFLIYFQGNSAPDKSGLPSDRFSAERTGGSVSTLTIQRTQQEDSAVYLCASPGRGEYDQPQHFGDGTRLSIL.

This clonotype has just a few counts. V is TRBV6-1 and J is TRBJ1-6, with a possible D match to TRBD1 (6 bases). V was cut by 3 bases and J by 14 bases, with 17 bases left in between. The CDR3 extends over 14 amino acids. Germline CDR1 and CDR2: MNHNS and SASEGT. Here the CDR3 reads CASSDQDSTGALHF. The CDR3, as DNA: TGTGCCAGCAGTGATCAGGACAGCACTGGAGCCCTCCACTTT.

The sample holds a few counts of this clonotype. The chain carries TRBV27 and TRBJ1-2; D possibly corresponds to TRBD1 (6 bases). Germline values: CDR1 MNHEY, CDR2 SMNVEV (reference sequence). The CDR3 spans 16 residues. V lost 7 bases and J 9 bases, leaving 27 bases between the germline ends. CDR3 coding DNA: TGTGCCAGCACGGCGGGGACCGAGGGGGTGGTAAGAAGCTACACCTTC. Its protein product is CASTAGTEGVVRSYTF.

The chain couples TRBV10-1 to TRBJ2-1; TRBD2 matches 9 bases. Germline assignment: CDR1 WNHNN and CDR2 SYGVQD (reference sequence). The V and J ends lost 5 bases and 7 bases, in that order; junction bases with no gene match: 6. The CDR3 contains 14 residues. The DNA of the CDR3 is TGCGCCAGCAGTTCGGCGGGGGGGGCTAATGAGCAGTTCTTC. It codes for CASSSAGGANEQFF.

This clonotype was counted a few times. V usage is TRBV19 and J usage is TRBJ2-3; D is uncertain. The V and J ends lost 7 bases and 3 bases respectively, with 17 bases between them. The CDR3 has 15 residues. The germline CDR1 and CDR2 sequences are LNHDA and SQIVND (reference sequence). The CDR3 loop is CASTHVGGPTDTQYF. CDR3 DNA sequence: TGTGCCAGTACTCACGTAGGCGGACCGACAGATACGCAGTATTTT.

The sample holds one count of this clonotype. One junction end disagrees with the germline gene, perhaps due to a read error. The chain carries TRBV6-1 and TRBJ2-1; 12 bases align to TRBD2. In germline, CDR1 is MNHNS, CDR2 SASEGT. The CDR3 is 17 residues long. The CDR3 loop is CASRPRSGTSGPNERFF. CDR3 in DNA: TGTGCCAGCAGACCCCGCTCCGGGACTAGCGGGCCAAATGAGCGGTTCTTC.

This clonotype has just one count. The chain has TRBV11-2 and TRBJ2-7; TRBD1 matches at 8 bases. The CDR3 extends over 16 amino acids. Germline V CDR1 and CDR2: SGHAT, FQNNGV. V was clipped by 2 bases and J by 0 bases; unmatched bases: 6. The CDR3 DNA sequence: TGTGCCAGCAGCTTAAACCAGGGGGCTAACTCCTACGAGCAGTACTTC. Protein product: CASSLNQGANSYEQYF.